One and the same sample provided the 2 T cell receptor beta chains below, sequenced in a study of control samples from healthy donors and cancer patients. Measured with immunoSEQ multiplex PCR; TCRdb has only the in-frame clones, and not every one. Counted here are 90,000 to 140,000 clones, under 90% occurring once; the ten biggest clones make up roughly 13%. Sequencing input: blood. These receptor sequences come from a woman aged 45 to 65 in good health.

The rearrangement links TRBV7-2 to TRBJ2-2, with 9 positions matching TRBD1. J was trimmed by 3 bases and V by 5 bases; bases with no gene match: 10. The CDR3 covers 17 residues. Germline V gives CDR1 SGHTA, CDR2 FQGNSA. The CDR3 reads CASSQRWDRVHTGELFF. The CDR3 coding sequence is TGTGCCAGCAGCCAACGGTGGGACAGGGTACACACCGGGGAGCTGTTTTTT.

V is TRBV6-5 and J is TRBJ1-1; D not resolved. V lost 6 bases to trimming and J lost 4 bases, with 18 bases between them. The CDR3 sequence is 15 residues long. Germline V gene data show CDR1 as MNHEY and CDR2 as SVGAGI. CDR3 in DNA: TGTGCCAGCAGCCCGCGGGCTCCCGAGGGCACTGAAGCTTTCTTT. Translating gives CASSPRAPEGTEAFF.